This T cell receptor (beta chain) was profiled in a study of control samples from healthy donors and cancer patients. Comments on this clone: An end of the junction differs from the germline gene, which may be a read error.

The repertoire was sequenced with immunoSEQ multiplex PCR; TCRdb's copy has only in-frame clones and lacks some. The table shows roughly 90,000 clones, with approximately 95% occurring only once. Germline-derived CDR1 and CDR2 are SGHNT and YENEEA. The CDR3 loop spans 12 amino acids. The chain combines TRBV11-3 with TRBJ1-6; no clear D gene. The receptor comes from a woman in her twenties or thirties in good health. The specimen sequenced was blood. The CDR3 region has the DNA TGTGCCAGCAGCTTATCTCAGCCACCCCTCCGCTTT. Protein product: CASSLSQPPLRF. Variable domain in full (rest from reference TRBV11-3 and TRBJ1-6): EAGVVQSPRYKIIEKKQPVAFWCNPISGHNTLYWYLQNLGQGPELLIRYENEEAVDDSQLPKDRFSAERLKGVDSTLKIQPAELGDSAVYLCASSLSQPPLRFGNGTRLTVT.